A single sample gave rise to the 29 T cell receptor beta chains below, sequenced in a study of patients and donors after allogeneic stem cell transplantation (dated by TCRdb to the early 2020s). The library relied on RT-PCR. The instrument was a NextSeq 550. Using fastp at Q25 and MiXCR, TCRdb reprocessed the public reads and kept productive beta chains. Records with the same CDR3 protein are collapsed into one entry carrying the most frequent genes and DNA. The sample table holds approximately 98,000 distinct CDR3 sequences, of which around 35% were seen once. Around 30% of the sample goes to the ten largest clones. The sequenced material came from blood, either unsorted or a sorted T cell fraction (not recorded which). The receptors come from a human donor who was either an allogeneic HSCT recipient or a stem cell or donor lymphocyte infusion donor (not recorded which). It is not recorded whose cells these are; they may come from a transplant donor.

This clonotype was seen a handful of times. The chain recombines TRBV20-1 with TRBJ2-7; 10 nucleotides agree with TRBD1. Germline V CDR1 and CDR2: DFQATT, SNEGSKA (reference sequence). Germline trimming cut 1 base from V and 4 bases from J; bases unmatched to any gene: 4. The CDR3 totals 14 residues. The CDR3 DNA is TGCAGTGCTAGAGCCGGACAGGGGGGTTACGAGCAGTACTTC. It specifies CSARAGQGGYEQYF.

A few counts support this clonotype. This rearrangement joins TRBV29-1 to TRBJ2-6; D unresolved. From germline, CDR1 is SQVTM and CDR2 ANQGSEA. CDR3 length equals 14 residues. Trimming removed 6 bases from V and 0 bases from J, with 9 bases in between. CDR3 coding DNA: TGCAGCGTCCTGGTGCTCTCTGGGGCCAACGTCCTGACTTTC. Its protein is CSVLVLSGANVLTF.

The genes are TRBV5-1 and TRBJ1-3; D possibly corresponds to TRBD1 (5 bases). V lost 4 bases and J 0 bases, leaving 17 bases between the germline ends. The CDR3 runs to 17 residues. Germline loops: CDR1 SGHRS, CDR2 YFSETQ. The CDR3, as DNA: TGCGCCAGCAGCAAAATGACAGCCCAGCACTCTGGAAACACCATATATTTT. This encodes CASSKMTAQHSGNTIYF.

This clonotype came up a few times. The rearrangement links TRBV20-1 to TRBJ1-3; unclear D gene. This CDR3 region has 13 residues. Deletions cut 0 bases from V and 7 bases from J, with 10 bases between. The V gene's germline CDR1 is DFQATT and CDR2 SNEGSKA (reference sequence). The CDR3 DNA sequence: TGCAGTGCTAGAGATATGGGAGTTAACACCATATATTTT. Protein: CSARDMGVNTIYF.

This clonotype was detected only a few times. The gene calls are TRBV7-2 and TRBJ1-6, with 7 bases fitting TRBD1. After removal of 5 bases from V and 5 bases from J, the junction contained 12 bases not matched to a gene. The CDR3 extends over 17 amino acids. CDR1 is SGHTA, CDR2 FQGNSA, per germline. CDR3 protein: CASSPIYRQGDNSPLHF. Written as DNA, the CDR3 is TGTGCCAGCAGCCCGATCTATCGACAGGGAGATAATTCACCCCTCCACTTT.

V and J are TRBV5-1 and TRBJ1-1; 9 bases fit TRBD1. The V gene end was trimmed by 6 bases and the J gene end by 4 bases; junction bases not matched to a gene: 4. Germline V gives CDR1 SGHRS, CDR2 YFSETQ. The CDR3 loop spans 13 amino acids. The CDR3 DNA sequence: TGCGCCAGCACGGGACAGGGTCCCACTGAAGCTTTCTTT. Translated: CASTGQGPTEAFF.

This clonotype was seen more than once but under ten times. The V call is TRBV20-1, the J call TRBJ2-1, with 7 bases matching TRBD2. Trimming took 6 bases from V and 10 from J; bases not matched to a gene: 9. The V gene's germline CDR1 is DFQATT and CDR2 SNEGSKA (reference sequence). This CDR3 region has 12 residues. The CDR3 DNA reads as TGCAGTGCCGACACTAGCGTTGAGGAGCAGTTCTTC. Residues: CSADTSVEEQFF.

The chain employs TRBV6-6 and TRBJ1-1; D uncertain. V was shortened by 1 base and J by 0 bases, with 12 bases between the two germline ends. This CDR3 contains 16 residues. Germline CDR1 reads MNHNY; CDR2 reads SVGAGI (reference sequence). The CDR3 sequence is CASSYWQTFMNTEAFF. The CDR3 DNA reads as TGTGCCAGCAGTTACTGGCAGACCTTCATGAACACTGAAGCTTTCTTT.

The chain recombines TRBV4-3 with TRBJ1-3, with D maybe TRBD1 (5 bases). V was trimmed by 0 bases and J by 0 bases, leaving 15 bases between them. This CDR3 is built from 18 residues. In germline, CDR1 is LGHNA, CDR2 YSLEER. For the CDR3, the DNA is TGCGCCAGCAGCCAAGATCGGTATGGGGGGATCTCTGGAAACACCATATATTTT. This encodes CASSQDRYGGISGNTIYF.

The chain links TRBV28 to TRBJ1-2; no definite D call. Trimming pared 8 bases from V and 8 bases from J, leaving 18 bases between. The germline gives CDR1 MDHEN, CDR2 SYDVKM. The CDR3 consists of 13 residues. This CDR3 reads CASRSYDVKGYTF. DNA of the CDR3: TGTGCCAGCCGAAGTTATGATGTAAAAGGCTACACCTTC.

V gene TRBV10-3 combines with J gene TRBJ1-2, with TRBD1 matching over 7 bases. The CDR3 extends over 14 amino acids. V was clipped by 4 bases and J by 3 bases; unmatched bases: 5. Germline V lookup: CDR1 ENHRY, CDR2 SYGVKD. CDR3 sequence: CAISGDSADYGYTF. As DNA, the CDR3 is TGTGCCATCAGTGGGGACAGTGCCGACTATGGCTACACCTTC.

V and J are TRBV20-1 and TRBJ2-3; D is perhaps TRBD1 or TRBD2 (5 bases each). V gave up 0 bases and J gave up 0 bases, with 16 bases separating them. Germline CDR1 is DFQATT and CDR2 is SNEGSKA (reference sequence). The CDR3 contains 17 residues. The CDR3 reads CSARDQGERISTDTQYF. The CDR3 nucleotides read TGCAGTGCTAGAGATCAAGGGGAGCGGATTAGCACAGATACGCAGTATTTT.

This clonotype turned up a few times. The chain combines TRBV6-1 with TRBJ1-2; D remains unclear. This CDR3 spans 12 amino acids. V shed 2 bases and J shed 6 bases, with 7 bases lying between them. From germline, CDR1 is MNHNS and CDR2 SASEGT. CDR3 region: CASSEMRNGYTF. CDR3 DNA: TGTGCCAGCAGTGAAATGAGGAATGGCTACACCTTC.

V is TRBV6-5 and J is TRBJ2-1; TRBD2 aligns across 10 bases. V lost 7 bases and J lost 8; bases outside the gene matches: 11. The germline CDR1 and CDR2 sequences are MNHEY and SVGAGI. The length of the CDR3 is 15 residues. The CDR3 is CASTPGLARVDEQFF. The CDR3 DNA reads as TGTGCCAGCACCCCGGGACTAGCGAGAGTGGATGAGCAGTTCTTC.

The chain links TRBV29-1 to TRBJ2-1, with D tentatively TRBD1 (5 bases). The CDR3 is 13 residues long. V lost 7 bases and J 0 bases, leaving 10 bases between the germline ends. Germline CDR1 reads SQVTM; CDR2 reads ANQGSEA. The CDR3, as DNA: TGCAGCGGGGGCCTGGGCTCCTACAATGAGCAGTTCTTC. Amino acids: CSGGLGSYNEQFF.

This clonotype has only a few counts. The CDR3 loop is CATSDVGFNQPQHF. CDR3 coding DNA: TGTGCCACCAGTGATGTGGGGTTCAATCAGCCCCAGCATTTT. The chain carries TRBV24-1 and TRBJ1-5, with D hard to call. The germline CDR1 and CDR2 sequences are KGHDR and SFDVKD. The V end was cut by 3 bases, the J end by 3 bases, with 8 bases between. The CDR3 contains 14 residues.

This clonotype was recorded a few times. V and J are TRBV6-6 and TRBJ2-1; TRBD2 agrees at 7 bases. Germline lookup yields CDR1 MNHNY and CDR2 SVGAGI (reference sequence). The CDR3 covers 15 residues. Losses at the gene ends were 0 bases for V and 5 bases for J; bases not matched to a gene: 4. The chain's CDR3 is CASSYSASGNNEQFF. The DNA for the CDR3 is TGTGCCAGCAGTTACTCAGCTAGCGGCAACAATGAGCAGTTCTTC.

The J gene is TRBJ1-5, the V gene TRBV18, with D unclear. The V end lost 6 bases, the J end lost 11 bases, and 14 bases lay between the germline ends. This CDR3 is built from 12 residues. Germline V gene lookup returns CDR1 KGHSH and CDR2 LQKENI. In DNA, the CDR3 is TGTGCCAGCTCCCAGGACGGAAGAGCCCAGCATTTT. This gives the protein CASSQDGRAQHF.

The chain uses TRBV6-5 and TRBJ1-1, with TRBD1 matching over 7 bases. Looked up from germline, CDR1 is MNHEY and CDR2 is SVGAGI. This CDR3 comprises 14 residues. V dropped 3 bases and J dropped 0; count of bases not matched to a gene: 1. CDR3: CASSYGTVNTEAFF. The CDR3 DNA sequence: TGTGCCAGCAGTTATGGGACAGTGAACACTGAAGCTTTCTTT.

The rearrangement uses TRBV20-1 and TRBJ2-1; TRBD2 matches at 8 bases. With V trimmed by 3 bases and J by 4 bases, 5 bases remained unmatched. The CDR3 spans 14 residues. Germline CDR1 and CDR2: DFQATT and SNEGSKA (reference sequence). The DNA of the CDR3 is TGCAGTGCTAGGTCGGTAGCGGGGTACAATGAGCAGTTCTTC. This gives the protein CSARSVAGYNEQFF.

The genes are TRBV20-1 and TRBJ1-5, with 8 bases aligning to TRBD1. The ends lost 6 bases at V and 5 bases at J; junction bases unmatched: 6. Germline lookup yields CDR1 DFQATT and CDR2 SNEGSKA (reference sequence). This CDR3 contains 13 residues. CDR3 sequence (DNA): TGCAGTGCCCAGGGGGCGTGGGATCAGCCCCAGCATTTT. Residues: CSAQGAWDQPQHF.

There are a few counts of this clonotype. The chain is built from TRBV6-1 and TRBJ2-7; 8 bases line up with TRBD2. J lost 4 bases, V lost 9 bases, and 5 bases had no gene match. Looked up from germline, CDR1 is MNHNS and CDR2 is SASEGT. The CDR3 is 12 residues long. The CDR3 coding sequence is TGTGCCAGTGGGACTAGTGGTTACGAGCAGTACTTC. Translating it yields CASGTSGYEQYF.

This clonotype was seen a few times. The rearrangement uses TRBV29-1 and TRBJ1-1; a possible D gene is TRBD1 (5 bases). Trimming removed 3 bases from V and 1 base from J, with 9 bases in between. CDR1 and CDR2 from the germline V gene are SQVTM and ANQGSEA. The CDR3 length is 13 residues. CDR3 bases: TGCAGCGTTGAGGGAGGGACGAACACTGAAGCTTTCTTT. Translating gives CSVEGGTNTEAFF. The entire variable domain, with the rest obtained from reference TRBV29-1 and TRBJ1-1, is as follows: SAVISQKPSRDICQRGTSLTIQCQVDSQVTMMFWYRQQPGQSLTLIATANQGSEATYESGFVIDKFPISRPNLTFSTLTVSNMSPEDSSIYLCSVEGGTNTEAFFGQGTRLTVV.

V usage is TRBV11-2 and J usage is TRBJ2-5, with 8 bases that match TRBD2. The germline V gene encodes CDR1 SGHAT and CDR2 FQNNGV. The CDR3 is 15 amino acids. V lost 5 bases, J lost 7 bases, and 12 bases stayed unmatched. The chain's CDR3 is CASSAKTSVFVTQYF. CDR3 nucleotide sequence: TGTGCCAGCAGCGCCAAGACTAGCGTCTTCGTGACCCAGTACTTC.

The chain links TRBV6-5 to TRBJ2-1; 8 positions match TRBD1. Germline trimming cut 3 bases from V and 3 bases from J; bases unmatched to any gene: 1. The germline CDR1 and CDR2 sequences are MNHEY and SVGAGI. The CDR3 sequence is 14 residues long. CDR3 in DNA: TGTGCCAGCAGTTATGACAGGGGCTACAATGAGCAGTTCTTC. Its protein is CASSYDRGYNEQFF.

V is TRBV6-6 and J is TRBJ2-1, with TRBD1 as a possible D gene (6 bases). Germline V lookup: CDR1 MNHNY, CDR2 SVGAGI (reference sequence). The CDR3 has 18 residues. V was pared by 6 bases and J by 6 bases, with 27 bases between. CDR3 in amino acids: CASRVEGVSVGIGNEQFF. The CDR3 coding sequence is TGTGCCAGCAGGGTCGAGGGGGTTTCGGTTGGGATAGGCAATGAGCAGTTCTTC.

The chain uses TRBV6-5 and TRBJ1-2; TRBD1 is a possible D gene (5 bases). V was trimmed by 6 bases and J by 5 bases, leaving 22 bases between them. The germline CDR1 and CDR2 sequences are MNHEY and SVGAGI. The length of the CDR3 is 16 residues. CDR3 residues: CASRPHEPTDRYGYTF. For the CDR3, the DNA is TGTGCCAGCAGACCCCATGAACCGACAGACAGATATGGCTACACCTTC.

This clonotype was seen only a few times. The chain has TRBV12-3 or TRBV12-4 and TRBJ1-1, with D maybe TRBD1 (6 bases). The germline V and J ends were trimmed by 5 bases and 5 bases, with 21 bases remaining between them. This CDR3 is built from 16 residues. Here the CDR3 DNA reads TGTGCCAGCAGTGAATCGCCGGGGGGCCCCTTGACTGAAGCTTTCTTT. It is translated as CASSESPGGPLTEAFF.

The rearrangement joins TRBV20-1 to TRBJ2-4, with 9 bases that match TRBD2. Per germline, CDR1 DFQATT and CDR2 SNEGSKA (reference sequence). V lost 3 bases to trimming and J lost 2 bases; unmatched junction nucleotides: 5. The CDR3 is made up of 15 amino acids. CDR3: CSASKREETKNIQYF. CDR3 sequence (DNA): TGCAGTGCTAGTAAGCGGGAGGAGACCAAAAACATTCAGTACTTC.